The T cell receptor (beta chain) under discussion was sequenced for a study of cytomegalovirus exposure and HLA in healthy donors (dated by TCRdb to the late 2010s). About the study as a whole: In an earlier analysis of approximately 500 of the donors, 276 Gb of sequence data and 117 million unique TCR beta sequences from about 190 million T cells were reported. Approximately 310 gigabases of sequencing data and approximately 84 million unique TCR sequences were included in an early release covering 550 to 650 HLA-typed donors. Of the roughly 400 genotyped donors, approximately 83% fell in the genetic ancestry cluster associated with self-reported Caucasian donors. The study aimed to test whether signatures of past pathogen exposure could be identified by cataloging public T cell receptors. Using immunosequencing, the study profiled T cell repertoires from 666 subjects and related those repertoires to cytomegalovirus serostatus. Besides the first cohort of 500 to 700 subjects, a separate validation cohort made up of 120 different subjects was used. To predict cytomegalovirus infection status, the study brought together high-throughput TCR immunosequencing, statistical association of individual TCRs with disease status, and machine learning. A later analysis re-examined previously published TCR beta repertoires from around 670 donors and added high-resolution HLA genotyping to investigate patterns of TCR occurrence. Rather than drawing on any new phenotypic data, the later analysis identified candidate immune exposures from TCR beta sequences and the way those sequences occurred across donors. An earlier analysis of roughly 580 of the donors used high-throughput TCR beta sequencing to judge whether each TCR beta V gene segment behaved as functional or pseudogenic. Donor age, sex, ethnicity and CMV serostatus were compiled together with the repertoire data. A later genetic analysis used genome-wide SNP genotypes for about 60% of the roughly 700 donors, treating that subset as a discovery cohort. All discovery cohort repertoires had been generated on a single sequencing platform. Class I and class II HLA loci were covered by the typing at four-digit resolution. Typing coverage varied by locus: roughly 620-640 donors for A, B, C, DRB1 and DQB1; roughly 510 for DQA1; over 600 for DPA1; roughly 450 for DPB1. Roughly 5 DR-DQ haplotypes were treated as single units for association and clustering because of strong linkage in the cohort. On average, around 200,000 unique TCR beta nucleotide sequences were sequenced per donor among more than 350 genotyped donors of the cohort, with 15% to 20% of those sequences being non-productive.

This clone was found a few times. Its antigen is currently not known. No base quality information exists; no much larger clone differs at one position. The full study reports these points: Linkage disequilibrium might explain the correlated functional status among segregating V segments, but an unknown experimental factor could not be excluded. Sequencing depth was assumed to be roughly uniform across donors in the presence/absence analyses, though that assumption may not hold. This cohort had only TCR beta chains sequenced, and the lack of alpha or paired-chain data limited which features could be detected. A group of highly shared sequence variants was considered likely to be a technical artifact of the sequencing pipeline. A later genetic analysis associated a missense DCLRE1C variant with V-gene and J-gene trimming of TCR beta chains, and an independent cohort replicated the association. A later genetic analysis reported fewer N-insertions in productive TCRs among donors in an Asian-associated ancestry cluster than the roughly 700-donor mean. Most CMV-associated TCR beta chains appeared to be HLA-restricted in a later analysis, and the HLA associations seemed to be driven largely by CMV exposure. In the study, some 160 TCR beta chains were listed as associated with cytomegalovirus. When HLA alleles, especially DR and DQ, strongly co-occurred, TCR associations were difficult to assign to individual alleles. In a later analysis, HLA-associated TCR beta chains showed more clonal expansion and lower generation probabilities than non-associated chains that were equally common. In an earlier analysis of about 600 of the donors, most TCR beta V segments appeared in productive rearrangements about 87% or about 30% of the time, broadly matching IMGT annotations. In vitro tests confirmed that a few of the cytomegalovirus-associated TCR beta chains recognize cytomegalovirus antigens. Specific HLA alleles were associated with about 17,000 TCR beta sequences at a false discovery rate of 0.05 in a later analysis. Because HLA typing was unavailable for some donors at each locus, only the typed subset was used in association tests. Because counts were too low, about 18 rarely observed V segments, including chromosome 9 orphons, were excluded from the earlier analysis of about 500 of the donors. While some public TCRs were present in many individuals, most TCR sequences turned up only very rarely across donors. A later analysis reported that several top co-occurrence clusters appeared linked to parvovirus B19, influenza, CMV and Epstein-Barr virus. A further reported finding was that TCR beta sequences accurately predicted the HLA-A and HLA-B alleles for most subjects in the first cohort. According to the authors, the approach could potentially be generalized to other disease states and immunological phenotypes. The classifier was reported to diagnose cytomegalovirus status with high specificity and sensitivity in both the original cohort and the validation cohort. In a later analysis, the rate of TCR association differed among HLA loci, with DRB1 alleles having the most associated TCRs and HLA-C alleles having the fewest. For the cohort, immune exposure information was limited to CMV serostatus. Some IMGT-functional V segments, including TRBV6-2 and TRBV6-3, could not be distinguished by the 87-base-pair reads and were therefore excluded.

The cohort comprised 710 or so healthy bone marrow donors. At the time of sampling, every cohort member was nominally healthy, though immune exposures that went unrecorded were likely present. The donor tested CMV seronegative and was one of the 352 seronegative cohort members. Every donor gave a peripheral blood sample, and the peripheral blood mononuclear cells from that sample were used for TCR beta sequencing. The Qiagen DNeasy Blood Extraction Kit was used to extract genomic DNA from the blood cell samples. Preparation of the library involved the immunoSEQ multiplex PCR assay. The multiplex PCR relied on a mix of 60 forward primers for TCR Vbeta segments and 13 reverse primers for TCR Jbeta segments. The CDR3 region of rearranged TCR beta genes was amplified from genomic DNA by a multiplex PCR assay. The amplified TCR beta libraries were sequenced on the Illumina HiSeq System as 87-base-pair reads. In the source study's methods: Across the 500 to 700 repertoires, a later analysis counted tens of millions of unique TCR beta chains, roughly 11 million of which were shared by at least two donors. Raw reads were error-corrected and collapsed into unique sequences with a nearest-neighbor algorithm that merged closely related sequences to remove PCR and sequencing errors. Alignment of CDR3 sequences to IMGT reference sequences was used to assign V, D and J gene segments. For a sequence to be retained, a match of at least six nucleotides was required to both a V gene segment and a J gene segment. Rearrangements were called productive when the CDR3 lacked stop codons and stayed in frame with V and J; all others were non-productive. Following IMGT convention, CDR3 was defined as the stretch from the second conserved V-encoded cysteine to the conserved J-encoded phenylalanine. Sequences without an unambiguous match to a single V gene segment were excluded from the earlier analysis of several hundred of the donors. An earlier analysis of 587 of the donors called V segments functional above 56.7% productive rearrangements and segregating when the between-donor standard deviation exceeded 5%. A statistical classification framework was developed to diagnose cytomegalovirus status using the catalog of TCR beta chain sequences. In a later analysis, TCR nucleotide sequences were compared against IMGT/GENE-DB human TR gene sequences so that V and J genes could be assigned. Using the TCRdist pipeline, a later analysis assigned CDR3 sequences along with most-parsimonious VDJ recombination scenarios. In a later analysis, each TCR beta chain was defined by its CDR3 amino acid sequence together with its V-gene family, and reads without a unique V-gene family were excluded. In a later analysis, 500 to 650 highly shared, low-generation-probability nucleotide sequences were removed to address suspected cross-contamination and a sequencing artifact. A later analysis calculated a clonal expansion index for each public chain from normalized within-repertoire ranks of inferred template counts. In a later analysis, generation probabilities were computed with a VDJ recombination model fitted to out-of-frame rearrangements, and the resulting probabilities were checked against IGoR. In a later analysis, hypergeometric tests were used to score TCR-TCR, TCR-HLA and TCR-CMV co-occurrence, with a repertoire-size bias correction applied to TCR pairs. False discovery rates were estimated in a later analysis by permuting HLA or CMV assignments 20 times. A later analysis grouped co-occurring TCRs with DBSCAN, adding TCRdist sequence similarity when clustering within HLA-allele-positive subsets. Repertoires with fewer than 30,000 or more than 120,000 public chains were left out of co-occurrence clustering, as were four to six repertoires with anomalous nucleotide sharing. Held by TCRdb, this immuneACCESS table contains in-frame sequences only and omits some clones. Under half of the omission traces to an unresolved V gene where checked; the cause of the rest is unknown. That table supplies the V and J calls and clone size; D and trimming were determined from the DNA. Present in this sample are under 150,000 clones, 80% to 85% of which were seen just once. The top ten clonotypes cover 0.55% to 0.75% of the sample.

The CDR3 measures 14 amino acids from cysteine to phenylalanine. Only the CDR3 DNA stays, 42 bases, in frame from base 1. The germline V end is reduced by 3 bases and the J end by 4 bases; junction bases left unmatched: 3. CDR1 SGHNT and CDR2 YYREEE were looked up in the germline V gene (reference sequence). The sample consisted of PBMCs. The clonotype comes from a man younger than 35 in good health and CMV-seronegative. The V gene is TRBV5-4 and the J gene is TRBJ1-1; 10 nucleotides in the junction match TRBD1. Here the CDR3 is given as CASSWTGGSTEAFF. The nucleotide sequence reads as follows: TGTGCCAGCAGCTGGACAGGGGGGTCCACTGAAGCTTTCTTT. The CDR3 plus the reference TRBV5-4 and TRBJ1-1 genes for the other parts give the full variable domain: ETGVTQSPTHLIKTRGQQVTLRCSSQSGHNTVSWYQQALGQGPQFIFQYYREEENGRGNFPPRFSGLQFPNYSSELNVNALELDDSALYLCASSWTGGSTEAFFGQGTRLTVV.